This TCR beta chain was recorded in a study of T cell responses to AZD1222 COVID-19 vaccine. Libraries were prepared by immunoSEQ multiplex PCR; TCRdb keeps only in-frame clonotypes and omits some of them. The sample lists tens of thousands of clones, under 90% occurring once. This CDR3 spans 10 amino acids. Germline assignment: CDR1 SGDLS and CDR2 YYNGEE. V lost 2 bases to trimming and J lost 11 bases, with 2 bases between them. This receptor was taken from an adult in good health. Specimen: peripheral blood, collected on day 0 of MenACWY control vaccination. The rearrangement joins TRBV9 to TRBJ1-6; D not certain. CDR3 bases: TGTGCCAGCAGCGTGGCACCCCTCCACTTT. Translated, it gives CASSVAPLHF.